These T cell receptor beta chains were read from a single sample in a study of molecular identifiers for immune sequencing clone quantification. Using its own MiXCR run on the PCR reads, TCRdb lists one record per CDR3 protein. In the table there are about half a million distinct CDR3 sequences, roughly 25% of which are singletons. The sample consisted of naive CD8+ T cells from blood, with Jurkat cell RNA spiked in. Every receptor here comes from a human donor in good health. Some libraries in this study had Jurkat cell RNA spiked in. CDR3s leave out the opening cysteine and the closing phenylalanine or tryptophan. Size is omitted from some rows. Given values are once, few, many or a class for expanded clones.

CDR3,size,J,length,V
ASSLARDRNYGYT,-,TRBJ1-2,13,TRBV7-9
ASSTATYNEQF,few,TRBJ2-1,11,TRBV19
ASSLAGTGVGEQY,-,TRBJ2-7,13,TRBV7-9
SARVKGGWTEAF,-,TRBJ1-1,12,TRBV20-1
ASSIGQGGTDTQY,-,TRBJ2-3,13,TRBV19
ASSSQRDQETQY,few,TRBJ2-5,12,TRBV19
ASSQDLSKNQPQH,few,TRBJ1-5,13,TRBV3-1
ASSLRGTGGTRAEQF,few,TRBJ2-1,15,TRBV27
SVVSDSQETQY,few,TRBJ2-5,11,TRBV29-1
ASSPTGSTEAF,many,TRBJ1-1,11,TRBV3-1
ASSTGQSYEQY,many,TRBJ2-7,11,TRBV7-9
ASSQEDRGNYGYT,-,TRBJ1-2,13,TRBV4-2
SAIGISSYNEQF,-,TRBJ2-1,12,TRBV20-1
ASSYRGGDTQY,many,TRBJ2-3,11,TRBV7-6
ASSVSKDRGSTGELF,many,TRBJ2-2,15,TRBV9
ASSLDPGQRTGELF,-,TRBJ2-2,14,TRBV27
ASRVLESYEQY,-,TRBJ2-7,11,TRBV6-1
ASSLAAGQETQY,few,TRBJ2-5,12,TRBV5-6
ASSLAIAGGGHADTQY,many,TRBJ2-3,16,TRBV7-9
ASSHRPLGSYEQY,-,TRBJ2-7,13,TRBV4-3
ASSSGTGGNEQF,few,TRBJ2-1,12,TRBV5-4
ASSPWTSGDTDTQY,many,TRBJ2-3,14,TRBV7-8
ASSSGTNTGELF,many,TRBJ2-2,12,TRBV6-5
ASRPGLAGSEQY,few,TRBJ2-7,12,TRBV27
ASSLLGEAF,many,TRBJ1-1,9,TRBV7-2
ASSLGDYLQETQH,-,TRBJ2-5,13,TRBV7-4
ASSADIAKNIQY,many,TRBJ2-4,12,TRBV28
ASSYLIGAGNQPQH,-,TRBJ1-5,14,TRBV6-2/TRBV6-3
ASSQDLGHNYGYT,few,TRBJ1-2,13,TRBV4-3
ASSQSLSYVQY,-,TRBJ2-7,11,TRBV4-1
ASSYSPGGASNYGYT,few,TRBJ1-2,15,TRBV6-5